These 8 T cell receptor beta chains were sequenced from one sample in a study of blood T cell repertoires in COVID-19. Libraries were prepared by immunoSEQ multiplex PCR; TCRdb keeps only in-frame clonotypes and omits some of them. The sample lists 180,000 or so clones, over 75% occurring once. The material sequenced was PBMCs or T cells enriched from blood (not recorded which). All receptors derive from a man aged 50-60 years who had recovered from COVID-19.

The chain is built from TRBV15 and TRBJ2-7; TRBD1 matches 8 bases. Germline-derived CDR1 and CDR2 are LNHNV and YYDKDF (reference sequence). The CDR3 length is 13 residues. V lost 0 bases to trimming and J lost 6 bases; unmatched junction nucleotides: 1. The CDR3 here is CATSRDQGAEQYF. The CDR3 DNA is TGTGCCACCAGCAGAGATCAGGGGGCCGAGCAGTACTTC.

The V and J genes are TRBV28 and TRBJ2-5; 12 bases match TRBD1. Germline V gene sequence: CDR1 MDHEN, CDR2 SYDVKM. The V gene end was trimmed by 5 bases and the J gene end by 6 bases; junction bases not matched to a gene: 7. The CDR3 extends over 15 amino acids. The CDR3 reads CASSVPGQGAKTQYF. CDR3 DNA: TGTGCCAGCAGTGTCCCGGGACAGGGGGCAAAGACCCAGTACTTC.

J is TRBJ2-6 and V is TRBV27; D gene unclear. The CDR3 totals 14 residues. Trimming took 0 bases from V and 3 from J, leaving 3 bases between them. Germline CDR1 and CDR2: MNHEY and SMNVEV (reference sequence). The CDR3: CASSLSLGANVLTF. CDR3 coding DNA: TGTGCCAGCAGTTTATCTCTTGGGGCCAACGTCCTGACTTTC.

CDR3 region: CATSEGTGGARNIQYF. Here the CDR3 DNA reads TGTGCCACCAGTGAGGGGACAGGGGGCGCGAGAAACATTCAGTACTTC. The chain employs TRBV24-1 and TRBJ2-4; TRBD1 matches at 12 bases. V shed 4 bases, J shed 6 bases, and the junction held 6 bases outside the gene matches. The CDR3 covers 16 residues. Germline CDR1 and CDR2: KGHDR and SFDVKD.

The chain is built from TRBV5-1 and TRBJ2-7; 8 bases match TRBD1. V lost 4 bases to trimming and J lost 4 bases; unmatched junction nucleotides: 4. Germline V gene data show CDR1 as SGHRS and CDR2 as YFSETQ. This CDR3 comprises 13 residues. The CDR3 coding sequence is TGCGCCAGCAGCGGGACAGGCGGGTACGAGCAGTACTTC. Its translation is CASSGTGGYEQYF.

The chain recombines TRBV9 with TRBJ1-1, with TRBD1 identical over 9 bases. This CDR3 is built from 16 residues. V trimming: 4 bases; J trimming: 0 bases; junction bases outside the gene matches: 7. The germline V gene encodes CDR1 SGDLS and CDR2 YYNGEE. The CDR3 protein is CASSPWTGAMNTEAFF. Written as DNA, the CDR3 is TGTGCCAGCAGCCCATGGACAGGGGCTATGAACACTGAAGCTTTCTTT.

The DNA of the CDR3 is TGTGCCAGTAGTATAGGAAGCTACACTGAAGCTTTCTTT. It specifies CASSIGSYTEAFF. The chain uses TRBV19 and TRBJ1-1, with D uncertain. This CDR3 is built from 13 residues. Germline CDR1 LNHDA, CDR2 SQIVND (reference sequence). V was cut by 1 base and J by 3 bases, with 6 bases left in between.

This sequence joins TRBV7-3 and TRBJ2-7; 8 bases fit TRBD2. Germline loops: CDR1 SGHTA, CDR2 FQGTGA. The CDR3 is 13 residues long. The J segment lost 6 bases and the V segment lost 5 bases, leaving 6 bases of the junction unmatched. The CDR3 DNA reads TGTGCCAGCAGCCTTAGCGGGATAAGCGAGCAGTACTTC. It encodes CASSLSGISEQYF.